The entry that follows covers one TCR beta chain sequence. Between the trimmed V and J ends, which lost 0 bases and 2 bases, there was a span of 8 bases. This CDR3 is 14 amino acids long. Germline-derived CDR1 and CDR2 are SGDLS and YYNGEE. This entry belongs to a study of blood T cell repertoires in COVID-19. The overall study: Samples taken during acute and convalescent COVID-19 were collected in the United States, Italy and Spain.

In the original processing: Cell counts per sample came from amplifying reference gene primers. TCRdb's copy holds only in-frame clones and misses some; the assay was immunoSEQ multiplex PCR. V and J calls and clone size are as listed in that table; D and trimming were resolved from the DNA. The sample holds fewer than 250,000 clones, 80% to 90% seen once. The sequencing input was peripheral blood. The rearrangement uses TRBV9 and TRBJ2-5; possible D gene TRBD2, 5 bases. The receptor was isolated from a woman in her forties with active or convalescent COVID-19. As DNA, the CDR3 is TGTGCCAGCAGCGTAGCGGGGTCGCAAGAGACCCAGTACTTC. This encodes CASSVAGSQETQYF.